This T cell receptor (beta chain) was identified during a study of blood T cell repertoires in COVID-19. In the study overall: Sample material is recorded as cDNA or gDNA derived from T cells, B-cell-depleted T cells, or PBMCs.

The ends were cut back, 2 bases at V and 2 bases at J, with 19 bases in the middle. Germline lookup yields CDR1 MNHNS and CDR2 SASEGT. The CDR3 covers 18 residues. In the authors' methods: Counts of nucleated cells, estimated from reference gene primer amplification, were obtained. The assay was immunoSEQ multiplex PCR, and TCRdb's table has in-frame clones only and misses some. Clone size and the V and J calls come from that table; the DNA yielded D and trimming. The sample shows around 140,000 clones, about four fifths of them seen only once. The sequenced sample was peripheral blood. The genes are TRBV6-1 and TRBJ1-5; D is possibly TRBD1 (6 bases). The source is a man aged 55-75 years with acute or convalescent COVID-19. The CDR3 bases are TGTGCCAGCAGTGAATCGGGCAGGGGAAGGAGTCGCAATCAGCCCCAGCATTTT. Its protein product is CASSESGRGRSRNQPQHF.